The present T cell receptor beta chain was sequenced within a study of CXCR3-negative and CXCR3-positive naive CD8 T cells. Study-wide results and caveats: Similar TRBV-TRBJ usage characterized naive CXCR3-negative and CXCR3-positive cells; memory cells differed. Comparably high diversity was seen in both naive subsets, and much lower diversity in memory CD8+ cells.

Per germline, CDR1 MRHNA and CDR2 SNTAGT. The CDR3 covers 15 residues. A remark on this clonotype: Its antigen is undetermined.

TRB cDNA libraries were made by UMI-labeled 5' RACE. Following a re-call of the 5' RACE reads, TCRdb has one entry per CDR3 protein and lacks DNA. The sample has around 8,800 distinct CDR3 sequences, and its top ten clones hold over 0.8%. Sequenced material: naive CXCR3- CD8+ T cells from blood. Subset described: CD45RO-CCR7+CD27+CD95- naive CD8+ T cells lacking CXCR3 (TNR3-). The receptor comes from a human donor in good health. Some clones in this sample may be carry-over from other donors' samples. The V gene is TRBV6-4, the J gene TRBJ2-5; the D gene TCRdb calls, TRBD2, cannot be checked with no DNA. Here the CDR3 reads CASSTLGGLQETQYF.